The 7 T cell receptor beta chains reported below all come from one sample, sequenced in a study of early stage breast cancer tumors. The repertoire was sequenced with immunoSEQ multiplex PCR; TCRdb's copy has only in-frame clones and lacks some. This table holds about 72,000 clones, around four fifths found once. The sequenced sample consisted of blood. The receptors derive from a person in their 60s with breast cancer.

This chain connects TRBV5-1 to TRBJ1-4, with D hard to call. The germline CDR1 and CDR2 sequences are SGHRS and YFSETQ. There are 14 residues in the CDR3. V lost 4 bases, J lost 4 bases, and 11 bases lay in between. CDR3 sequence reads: CASSPGSNNEKLFF. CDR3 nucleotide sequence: TGCGCCAGCAGCCCCGGGTCTAATAATGAAAAACTGTTTTTT. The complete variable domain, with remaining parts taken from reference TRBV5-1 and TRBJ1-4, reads KAGVTQTPRYLIKTRGQQVTLSCSPISGHRSVSWYQQTPGQGLQFLFEYFSETQRNKGNFPGRFSGRQFSNSRSEMNVSTLELGDSALYLCASSPGSNNEKLFFGSGTQLSVL.

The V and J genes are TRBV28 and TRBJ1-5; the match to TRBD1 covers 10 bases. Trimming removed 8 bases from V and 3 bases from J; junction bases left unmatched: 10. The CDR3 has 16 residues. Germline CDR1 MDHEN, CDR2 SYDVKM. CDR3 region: CASGVGTGVNNQPQHF. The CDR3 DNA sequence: TGTGCCAGCGGGGTCGGGACAGGGGTTAACAATCAGCCCCAGCATTTT.

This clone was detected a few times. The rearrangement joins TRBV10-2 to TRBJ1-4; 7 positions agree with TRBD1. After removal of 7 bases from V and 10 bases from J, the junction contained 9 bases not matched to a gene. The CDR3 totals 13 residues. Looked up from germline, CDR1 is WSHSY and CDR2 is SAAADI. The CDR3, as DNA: TGCGCCAGCAACGACAGGGAGGCTGGAAAACTGTTTTTT. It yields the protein CASNDREAGKLFF.

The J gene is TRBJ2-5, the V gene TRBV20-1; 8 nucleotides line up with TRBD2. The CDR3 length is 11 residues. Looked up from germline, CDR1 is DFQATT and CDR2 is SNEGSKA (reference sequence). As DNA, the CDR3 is TGCGGGGGACTAGACCAAGAGACCCAGTACTTC. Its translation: CGGLDQETQYF.

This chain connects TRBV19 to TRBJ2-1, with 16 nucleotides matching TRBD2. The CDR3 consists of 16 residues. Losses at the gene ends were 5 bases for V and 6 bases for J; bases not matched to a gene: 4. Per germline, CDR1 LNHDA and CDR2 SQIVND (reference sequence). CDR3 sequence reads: CASSAGLAGGINEQFF. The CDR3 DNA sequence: TGTGCCAGTAGTGCGGGACTAGCGGGAGGGATCAATGAGCAGTTCTTC.

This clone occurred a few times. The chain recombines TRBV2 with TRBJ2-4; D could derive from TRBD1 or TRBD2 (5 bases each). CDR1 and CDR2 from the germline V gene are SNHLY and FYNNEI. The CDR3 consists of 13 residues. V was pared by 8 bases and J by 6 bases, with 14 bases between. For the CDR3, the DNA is TGTGCCAGCGGCCAGGGAGTGTTAAACATTCAGTACTTC. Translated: CASGQGVLNIQYF.

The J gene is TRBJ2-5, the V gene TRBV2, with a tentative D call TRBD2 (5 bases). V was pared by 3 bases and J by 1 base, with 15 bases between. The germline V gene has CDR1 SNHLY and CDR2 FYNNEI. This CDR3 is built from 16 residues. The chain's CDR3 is CASSDPRVALQETQYF. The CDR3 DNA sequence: TGTGCCAGCAGTGACCCCCGTGTAGCGCTCCAAGAGACCCAGTACTTC.